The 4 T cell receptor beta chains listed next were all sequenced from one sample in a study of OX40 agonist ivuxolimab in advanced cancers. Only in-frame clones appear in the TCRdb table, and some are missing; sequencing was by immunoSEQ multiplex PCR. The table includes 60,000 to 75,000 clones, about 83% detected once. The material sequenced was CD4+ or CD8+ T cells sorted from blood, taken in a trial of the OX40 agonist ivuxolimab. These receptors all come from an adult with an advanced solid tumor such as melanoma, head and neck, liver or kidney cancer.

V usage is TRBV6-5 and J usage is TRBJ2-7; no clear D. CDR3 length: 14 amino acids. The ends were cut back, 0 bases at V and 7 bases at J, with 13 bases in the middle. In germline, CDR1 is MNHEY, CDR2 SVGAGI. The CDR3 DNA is TGTGCCAGCAGTTACTCGGAACAGCTTAGGGAGCAGTACTTC. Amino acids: CASSYSEQLREQYF.

CDR3 sequence reads: CASSPAGTGKNGYTF. The CDR3 DNA sequence: TGCGCCAGCAGCCCCGCGGGGACGGGGAAAAATGGCTACACCTTC. The J gene is TRBJ1-2, the V gene TRBV5-1, with D possibly being TRBD1 (5 bases). CDR3 size: 15 residues. Germline CDR1 and CDR2: SGHRS and YFSETQ. Trimming stripped 4 bases from V and 6 bases from J, with 19 bases between.

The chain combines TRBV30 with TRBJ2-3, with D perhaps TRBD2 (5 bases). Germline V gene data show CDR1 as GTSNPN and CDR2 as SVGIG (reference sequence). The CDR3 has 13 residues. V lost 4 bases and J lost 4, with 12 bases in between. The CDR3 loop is CAWTAGLADTQYF. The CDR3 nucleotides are TGTGCCTGGACCGCGGGCCTGGCAGATACGCAGTATTTT.

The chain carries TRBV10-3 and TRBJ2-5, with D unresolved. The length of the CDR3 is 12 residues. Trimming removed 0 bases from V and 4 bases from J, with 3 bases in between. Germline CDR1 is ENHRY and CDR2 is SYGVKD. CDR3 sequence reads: CAISESGETQYF. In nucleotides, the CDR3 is TGTGCCATCAGTGAGTCCGGAGAGACCCAGTACTTC.